This T cell receptor (beta chain) was documented in a study of blood T cell repertoires in COVID-19. Study overall: Sites in the United States, Italy and Spain provided acute and convalescent COVID-19 samples. PBMCs, B-cell-depleted T cells, or T cells were the source of the cDNA or gDNA that made up the material.

The CDR3 sequence is 14 residues long. V shed 5 bases and J shed 1 base, with 11 bases lying between them. From germline, CDR1 is MGHRA and CDR2 YSYEKL. This table comes from immunoSEQ multiplex PCR, and its TCRdb copy is limited to in-frame clones, with some not included. The sample holds about 460,000 clones, 70% to 90% seen once. The chain joins TRBV4-1 to TRBJ2-5; no firm D call. Specimen: PBMCs or T cells enriched from blood (not recorded which). The TCR comes from a woman between 55 and 75 years old who had recovered from COVID-19. CDR3 bases: TGCGCCAGCAGCAAAAGAGTGTTCCAAGAGACCCAGTACTTC. This encodes CASSKRVFQETQYF.